The clone carrying this TCR beta chain was observed a handful of times. Antigen: not known. The sample belongs to a study of Graves' ophthalmopathy and Graves' hyperthyroidism. Trimming stripped 0 bases from V and 0 bases from J, with 13 bases between. There are 18 residues in the CDR3. From germline, CDR1 is SGHDT and CDR2 YYEEEE. Findings and limits, study-wide: Researchers report that a 13-signature model separated ophthalmopathy from stable hyperthyroidism, posting 87.88% sensitivity and about 78% specificity.

Enrollment excluded any patients with other autoimmune diseases, uncontrolled infections, pregnancy or lactation. RNA transcripts yielded amplified TCR beta CDR3 regions. The authors performed first-round RT-PCR with HTBI primers and then a second-round multiplex PCR. TCRdb re-derived calls from the multiplex PCR reads in MiXCR, one entry per CDR3 protein. The sample consists of more than 300,000 distinct CDR3 sequences, approximately 15% of them appearing once. The chain recombines TRBV5-6 with TRBJ2-6; D gene uncertain. Sequenced: peripheral blood. The source of this sequence is a woman under 30 with stable Graves' hyperthyroidism. CDR3 sequence reads: CASSLAGQSLSGANVLTF. CDR3 sequence (DNA): TGTGCCAGCAGCTTGGCCGGGCAGTCCCTCTCTGGGGCCAACGTCCTGACTTTC.